The entry below gives a single T cell receptor (beta chain) sequence along with its context. Its antigen remains unknown. The data derive from a study of shared clonotypes between healthy human individuals. Study-wide context: Ranging from 18 to 49 in age, donors were a couple of women and three men. Study-level results: Relative to clonotypes present in all four donors, those not shared had lower generation probabilities.

Sequencing was performed with immunoSEQ multiplex PCR; in TCRdb, only in-frame clones are kept and a portion is missing. The table has hundreds of thousands of clones, around 67% seen once; the top ten hold over 1.5%. V lost 1 base, J lost 0 bases, and 14 bases lay in between. The length of the CDR3 is 16 residues. From germline, CDR1 is SGHRS and CDR2 YFSETQ. Sequencing used memory CD4+ T cells sorted from blood. Subset defined: CD45RA-negative fraction. This chain joins TRBV5-1 and TRBJ2-7; TRBD2 is a possible D gene (6 bases). This TCR derives from a woman aged 30 to 39 in good health. CDR3 sequence: CASSLTLARSSYEQYF. The CDR3 coding sequence is TGCGCCAGCAGCTTGACTCTAGCGCGTAGCTCCTACGAGCAGTACTTC.